Shown below are 13 T cell receptor beta chains from a single sample sequenced in a study of multiple sclerosis patients with progressive multifocal leukoencephalopathy. The time point here: 5 to 6 months of natalizumab therapy. TCRdb keeps only in-frame clones here, not all; method: immunoSEQ multiplex PCR. In the table there are 25,000 to 35,000 clones, approximately 89% of which are singletons. This specimen consisted of PBMCs, obtained from a patient treated with natalizumab. The source of these receptors is a human donor with multiple sclerosis.

The rearrangement joins TRBV6-5 to TRBJ1-1; 7 positions match TRBD1. CDR1 is MNHEY and CDR2 is SVGAGI in the germline V gene. The CDR3 covers 15 residues. Trimming took 6 bases from V and 3 from J; bases not matched to a gene: 10. The CDR3 DNA sequence: TGTGCCAGCAGGGGGGCCACAGGGGCTCACACTGAAGCTTTCTTT. Translation: CASRGATGAHTEAFF.

This clone was recorded only once. The chain employs TRBV2 and TRBJ1-1; the D is unclear. The CDR3 has 13 amino acids. Germline V lookup: CDR1 SNHLY, CDR2 FYNNEI. The ends were cut back, 7 bases at V and 5 bases at J, with 14 bases in the middle. For the CDR3, the DNA is TGTGCCAGCACCGAGGCAGGTCGAACTGAAGCTTTCTTT. Its translation is CASTEAGRTEAFF.

This chain connects TRBV5-1 to TRBJ2-1; 8 nucleotides agree with TRBD1. In germline, CDR1 is SGHRS, CDR2 YFSETQ. J was trimmed by 5 bases and V by 6 bases; bases with no gene match: 16. This CDR3 spans 17 amino acids. CDR3 region: CASNNPRGRGGHNEQFF. The CDR3 DNA reads as TGCGCCAGCAACAACCCCAGGGGGCGAGGGGGACACAATGAGCAGTTCTTC.

The chain is built from TRBV30 and TRBJ1-2; D gene unclear. V lost 5 bases, J lost 6 bases, and 10 bases lay in between. In germline, CDR1 is GTSNPN, CDR2 SVGIG (reference sequence). CDR3 length: 11 residues. The CDR3 here is CAWALYHGYTF. Here the CDR3 DNA reads TGTGCCTGGGCTCTTTACCATGGCTACACCTTC.

The V and J genes are TRBV19 and TRBJ1-4, with 7 nucleotides matching TRBD1. There are 15 residues in the CDR3. V trimming: 5 bases; J trimming: 7 bases; junction bases outside the gene matches: 10. Germline V gives CDR1 LNHDA, CDR2 SQIVND (reference sequence). CDR3 protein: CASSWGQPWTEKLFF. Written as DNA, the CDR3 is TGTGCCAGTAGTTGGGGACAGCCTTGGACTGAAAAACTGTTTTTT.

This sequence joins TRBV4-1 and TRBJ1-1; no definite D call. The CDR3 runs 13 residues. Germline V gives CDR1 MGHRA, CDR2 YSYEKL. The V and J ends lost 1 base and 1 base respectively, with 4 bases between them. CDR3 protein: CASSQGTNTEAFF. CDR3 nucleotides: TGCGCCAGCAGCCAAGGGACGAACACTGAAGCTTTCTTT.

The rearrangement joins TRBV6-1 to TRBJ2-7, with TRBD1 as a possible D gene (5 bases). The germline gives CDR1 MNHNS, CDR2 SASEGT. The V and J ends lost 6 bases and 7 bases respectively, with 10 bases between them. There are 11 residues in the CDR3. This chain's CDR3 is CASSPGAEQYF. The DNA of the CDR3 is TGTGCCAGCAGCCCTGGGGCAGAGCAGTACTTC.

This clone came up a few times. The V call is TRBV5-4, the J call TRBJ2-2; 11 nucleotides agree with TRBD2. V dropped 3 bases and J dropped 4; count of bases not matched to a gene: 11. This CDR3 comprises 18 residues. CDR1 and CDR2 (germline): SGHNT, YYREEE (reference sequence). This CDR3 reads CASSSGLAGRWGTGELFF. CDR3 in DNA: TGTGCCAGCAGCTCCGGACTAGCGGGCAGGTGGGGCACCGGGGAGCTGTTTTTT.

This clone came up once. This rearrangement joins TRBV5-1 to TRBJ1-2, with D tentatively TRBD1 (5 bases). The CDR3 totals 14 residues. Germline V gene data show CDR1 as SGHRS and CDR2 as YFSETQ. The ends were cut back, 1 base at V and 4 bases at J, with 11 bases in the middle. The CDR3 is CASSLKQATYGYTF. CDR3 bases: TGCGCCAGCAGCTTGAAACAGGCCACCTATGGCTACACCTTC.

This chain connects TRBV7-9 to TRBJ2-1; 11 bases align to TRBD2. V lost 4 bases, J lost 4 bases, and 6 bases stayed unmatched. Germline V gives CDR1 SEHNR, CDR2 FQNEAQ (reference sequence). The CDR3 length is 16 residues. Here the CDR3 DNA reads TGTGCCAGCAGCTCATCCGGGACTAGCGGTTACAATGAGCAGTTCTTC. Protein product: CASSSSGTSGYNEQFF.

This chain uses TRBV11-2 with TRBJ1-1, with no clear D. This CDR3 region has 13 residues. Trimming removed 7 bases from V and 1 base from J, with 10 bases in between. Per germline, CDR1 SGHAT and CDR2 FQNNGV. The CDR3, as DNA: TGTGCCAGCACCAAAACGACGAACACTGAAGCTTTCTTT. This gives the protein CASTKTTNTEAFF.

This chain links TRBV28 with TRBJ2-6; 8 bases map to TRBD1. The CDR3 covers 17 residues. With V trimmed by 0 bases and J by 4 bases, 5 bases remained unmatched. CDR1 is MDHEN, CDR2 SYDVKM, per germline. DNA of the CDR3: TGTGCCAGCAGTTTATGGGACAGGGCGAAAGGGGCCAACGTCCTGACTTTC. Protein: CASSLWDRAKGANVLTF.

This chain connects TRBV6-6 to TRBJ2-7, with TRBD1 matching over 8 bases. Germline-derived CDR1 and CDR2 are MNHNY and SVGAGI (reference sequence). Unmatched junction bases numbered 4, after V lost 9 bases and J lost 0 bases. CDR3 length: 13 amino acids. Here the CDR3 DNA reads TGTGCCAGTGGGGGGACAGGCTCCTACGAGCAGTACTTC. It codes for CASGGTGSYEQYF.